These 4 T cell receptor beta chains came from one sample sequenced in a study of T cells after yellow fever vaccination. TCRdb re-called the 5' RACE reads through MiXCR, storing one row per CDR3 protein. The data show a few hundred thousand distinct CDR3 sequences, with 4.1% seen just once and 20% to 25% held by the top ten. The sample consisted of PBMCs, taken 5 days after the yellow fever booster vaccination. Receptors were obtained from a young man who received the YFV17D yellow fever vaccine.

This clonotype appeared a few times. The J gene is TRBJ2-7, the V gene TRBV6-2 or TRBV6-3; 7 bases are shared with TRBD1. Germline values: CDR1 MNHEY, CDR2 SVGEGT. This CDR3 has 14 residues. V trimming: 5 bases; J trimming: 3 bases; junction bases outside the gene matches: 7. In DNA form, the CDR3 reads TGTGCCAGCAGTGGGACAGAGAGAAGCTACGAGCAGTACGTC. Protein: CASSGTERSYEQYV.

This clonotype was observed many times. The V and J genes are TRBV20-1 and TRBJ2-1; a possible D gene is TRBD2 (6 bases). The germline CDR1 and CDR2 sequences are DFQATT and SNEGSKA (reference sequence). Trimming took 6 bases from V and 5 from J, leaving 14 bases between them. The CDR3 extends over 13 amino acids. As DNA, the CDR3 is TGCAGTGCCATGCGGGACCCGGACAATGAGCAGTTCTTC. Protein sequence: CSAMRDPDNEQFF.

This clonotype has just a few counts. The chain recombines TRBV12-3 or TRBV12-4 with TRBJ1-2, with a tentative D call TRBD1 (6 bases). The CDR3 extends over 14 amino acids. V was cut by 7 bases and J by 2 bases, with 14 bases left in between. As DNA, the CDR3 is TGTGCCAGCACTCGGGGGGCAGGGAACTATGGCTACACCTTC. Translating gives CASTRGAGNYGYTF.

This clonotype showed up just a few times. CDR3 loop: CASSQVHAGGLNSYTF. The CDR3 nucleotides read TGTGCCAGCAGCCAAGTCCACGCCGGCGGTTTGAACAGCTACACCTTC. V gene TRBV14 combines with J gene TRBJ1-2, with D unresolved. Germline lookup yields CDR1 SGHDN and CDR2 FVKESK. This CDR3 is built from 16 residues. V gave up 1 base and J gave up 9 bases, with 21 bases separating them.